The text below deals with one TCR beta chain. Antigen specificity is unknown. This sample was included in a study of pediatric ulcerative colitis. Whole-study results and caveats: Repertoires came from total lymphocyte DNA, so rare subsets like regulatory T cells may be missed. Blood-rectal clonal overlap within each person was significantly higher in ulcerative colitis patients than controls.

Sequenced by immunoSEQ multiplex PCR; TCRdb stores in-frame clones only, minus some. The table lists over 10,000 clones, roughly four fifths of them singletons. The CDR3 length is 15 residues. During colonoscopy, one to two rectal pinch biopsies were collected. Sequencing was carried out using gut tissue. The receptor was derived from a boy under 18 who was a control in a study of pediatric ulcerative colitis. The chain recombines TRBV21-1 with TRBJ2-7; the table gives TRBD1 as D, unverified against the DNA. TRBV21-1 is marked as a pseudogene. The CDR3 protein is CASSSAGQGRGEQYV. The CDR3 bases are TGTGCCAGCAGCAGTGCCGGACAGGGCCGGGGCGAGCAGTACGTC.